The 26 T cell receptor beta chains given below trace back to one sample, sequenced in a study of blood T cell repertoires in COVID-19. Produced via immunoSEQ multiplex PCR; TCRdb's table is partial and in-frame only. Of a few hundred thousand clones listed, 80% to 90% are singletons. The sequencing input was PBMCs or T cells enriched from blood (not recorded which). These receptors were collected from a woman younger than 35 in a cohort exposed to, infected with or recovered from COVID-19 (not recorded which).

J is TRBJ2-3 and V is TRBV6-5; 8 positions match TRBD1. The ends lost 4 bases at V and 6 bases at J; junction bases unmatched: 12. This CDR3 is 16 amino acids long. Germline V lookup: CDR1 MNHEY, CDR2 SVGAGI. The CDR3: CASSFRQGILSDTQYF. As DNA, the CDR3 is TGTGCCAGCAGTTTCCGACAGGGGATACTATCGGATACGCAGTATTTT.

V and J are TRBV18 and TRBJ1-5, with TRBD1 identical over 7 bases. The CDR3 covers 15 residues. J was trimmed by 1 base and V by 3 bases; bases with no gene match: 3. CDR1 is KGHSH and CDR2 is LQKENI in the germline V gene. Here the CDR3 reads CASSPPGQSNQPQHF. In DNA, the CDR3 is TGTGCCAGCTCACCGCCGGGACAGAGCAATCAGCCCCAGCATTTT.

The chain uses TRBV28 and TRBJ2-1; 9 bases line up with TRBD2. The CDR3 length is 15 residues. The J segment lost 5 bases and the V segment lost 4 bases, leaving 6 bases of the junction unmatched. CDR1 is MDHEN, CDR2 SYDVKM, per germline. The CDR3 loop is CASSSPSGVHNEQFF. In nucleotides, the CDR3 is TGTGCCAGCAGTTCTCCTAGCGGGGTACACAATGAGCAGTTCTTC.

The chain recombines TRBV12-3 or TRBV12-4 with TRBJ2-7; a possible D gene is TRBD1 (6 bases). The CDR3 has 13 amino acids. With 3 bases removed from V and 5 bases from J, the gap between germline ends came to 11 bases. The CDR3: CASSLSGENEQYF. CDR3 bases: TGTGCCAGCAGTTTGTCAGGGGAAAACGAGCAGTACTTC.

CDR3 sequence reads: CASSPGLALGAKNIQYF. CDR3 nucleotides: TGCGCCAGCAGCCCCGGACTAGCCCTCGGGGCCAAAAACATTCAGTACTTC. The V gene is TRBV4-1, the J gene TRBJ2-4, with 8 positions matching TRBD2. V dropped 4 bases and J dropped 1; count of bases not matched to a gene: 9. Germline V gives CDR1 MGHRA, CDR2 YSYEKL. CDR3 size: 17 residues.

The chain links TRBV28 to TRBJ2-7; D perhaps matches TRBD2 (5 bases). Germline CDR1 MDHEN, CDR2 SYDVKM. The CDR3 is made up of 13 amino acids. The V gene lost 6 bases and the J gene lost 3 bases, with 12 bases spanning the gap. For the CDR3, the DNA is TGTGCCAGCAGGGAGGACGGAGGCTACGAGCAGTACTTC. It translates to CASREDGGYEQYF. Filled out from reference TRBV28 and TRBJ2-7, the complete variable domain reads DVKVTQSSRYLVKRTGEKVFLECVQDMDHENMFWYRQDPGLGLRLIYFSYDVKMKEKGDIPEGYSVSREKKERFSLILESASTNQTSMYLCASREDGGYEQYFGPGTRLTVT.

The CDR3 sequence is CAWSLTVNTEAFF. The CDR3 region has the DNA TGTGCCTGGAGTCTGACAGTGAACACTGAAGCTTTCTTT. The chain combines TRBV30 with TRBJ1-1; tentative D call: TRBD1 (5 bases). The length of the CDR3 is 13 residues. Per germline, CDR1 GTSNPN and CDR2 SVGIG (reference sequence). Trimming stripped 2 bases from V and 0 bases from J, with 7 bases between.

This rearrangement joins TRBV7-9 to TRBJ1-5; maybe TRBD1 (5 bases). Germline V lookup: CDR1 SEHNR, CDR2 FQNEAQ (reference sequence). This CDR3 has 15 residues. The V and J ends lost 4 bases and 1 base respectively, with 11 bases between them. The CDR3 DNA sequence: TGTGCCAGCAGCTCAAGCGGGACGAGCAATCAGCCCCAGCATTTT. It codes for CASSSSGTSNQPQHF.

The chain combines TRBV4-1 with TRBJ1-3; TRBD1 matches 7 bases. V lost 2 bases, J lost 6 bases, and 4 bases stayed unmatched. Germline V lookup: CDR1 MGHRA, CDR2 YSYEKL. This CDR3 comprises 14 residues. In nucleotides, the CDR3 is TGCGCCAGCAGCCAAACCGGGACAGTAAACACCATATATTTT. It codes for CASSQTGTVNTIYF.

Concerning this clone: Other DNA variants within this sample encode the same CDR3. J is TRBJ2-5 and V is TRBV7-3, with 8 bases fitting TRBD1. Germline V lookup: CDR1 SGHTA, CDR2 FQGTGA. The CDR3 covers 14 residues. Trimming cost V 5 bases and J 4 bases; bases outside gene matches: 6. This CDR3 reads CASSPNRGAETQYF. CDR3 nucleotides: TGTGCCAGCAGCCCAAACAGGGGGGCAGAGACCCAGTACTTC.

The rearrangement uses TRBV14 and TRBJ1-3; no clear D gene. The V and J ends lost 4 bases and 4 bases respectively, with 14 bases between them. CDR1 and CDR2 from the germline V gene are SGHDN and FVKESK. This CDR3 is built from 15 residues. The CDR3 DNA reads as TGTGCCAGCAGCCTACACATACCCGGGGGAAACACCATATATTTT. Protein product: CASSLHIPGGNTIYF.

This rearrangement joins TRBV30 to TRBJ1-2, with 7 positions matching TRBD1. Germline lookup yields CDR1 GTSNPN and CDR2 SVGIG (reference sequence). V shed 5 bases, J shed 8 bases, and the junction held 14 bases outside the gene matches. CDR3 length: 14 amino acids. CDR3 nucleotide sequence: TGTGCCTGGGTTCCCTTGACAGGGATCGGGGGCTACACCTTC. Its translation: CAWVPLTGIGGYTF.

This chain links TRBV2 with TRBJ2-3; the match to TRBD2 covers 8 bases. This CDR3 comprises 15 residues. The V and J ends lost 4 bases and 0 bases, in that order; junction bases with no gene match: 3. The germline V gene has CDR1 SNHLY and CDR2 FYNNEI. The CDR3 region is CASSAQRESTDTQYF. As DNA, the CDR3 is TGTGCCAGCAGTGCCCAGCGGGAGAGCACAGATACGCAGTATTTT.

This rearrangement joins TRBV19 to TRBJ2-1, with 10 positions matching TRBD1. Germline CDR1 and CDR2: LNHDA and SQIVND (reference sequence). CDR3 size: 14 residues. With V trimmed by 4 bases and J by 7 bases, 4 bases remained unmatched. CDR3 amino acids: CASSRQGAQNEQFF. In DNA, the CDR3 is TGTGCCAGTAGTAGACAGGGGGCGCAGAATGAGCAGTTCTTC.

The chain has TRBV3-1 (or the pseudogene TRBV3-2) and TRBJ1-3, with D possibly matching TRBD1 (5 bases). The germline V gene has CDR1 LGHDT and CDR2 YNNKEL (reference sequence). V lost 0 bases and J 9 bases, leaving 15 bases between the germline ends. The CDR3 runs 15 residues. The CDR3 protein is CASSQDLGRAATIYF. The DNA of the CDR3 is TGTGCCAGCAGCCAAGATCTGGGCAGGGCGGCCACCATATATTTT.

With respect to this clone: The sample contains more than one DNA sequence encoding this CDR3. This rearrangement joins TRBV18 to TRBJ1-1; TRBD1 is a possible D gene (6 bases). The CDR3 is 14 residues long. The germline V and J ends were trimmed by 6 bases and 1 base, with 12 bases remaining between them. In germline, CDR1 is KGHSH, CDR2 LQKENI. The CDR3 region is CASSPDRTNTEAFF. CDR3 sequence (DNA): TGTGCCAGCTCCCCGGACAGAACGAACACTGAAGCTTTCTTT.

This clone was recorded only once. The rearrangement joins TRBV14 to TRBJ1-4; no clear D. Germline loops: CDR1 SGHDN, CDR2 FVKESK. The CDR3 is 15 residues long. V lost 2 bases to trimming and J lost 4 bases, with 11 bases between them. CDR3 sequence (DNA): TGTGCCAGCAGCCAATGGACGGAGGGTAATGAAAAACTGTTTTTT. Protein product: CASSQWTEGNEKLFF.

CDR3 bases: TGTGCCAGCAGCCCCAACCCACAGGGAGAGGGCTACACCTTC. Translation: CASSPNPQGEGYTF. The rearrangement links TRBV7-3 to TRBJ1-2; TRBD1 might be the D (6 bases). The CDR3 loop spans 14 amino acids. Germline-derived CDR1 and CDR2 are SGHTA and FQGTGA. V lost 5 bases and J 8 bases, leaving 18 bases between the germline ends.

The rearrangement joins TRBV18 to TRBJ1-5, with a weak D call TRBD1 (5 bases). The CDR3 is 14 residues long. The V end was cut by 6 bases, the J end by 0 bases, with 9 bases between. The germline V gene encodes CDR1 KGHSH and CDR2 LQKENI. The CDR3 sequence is CASSQQGSNQPQHF. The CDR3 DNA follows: TGTGCCAGCTCGCAGCAGGGTAGCAATCAGCCCCAGCATTTT.

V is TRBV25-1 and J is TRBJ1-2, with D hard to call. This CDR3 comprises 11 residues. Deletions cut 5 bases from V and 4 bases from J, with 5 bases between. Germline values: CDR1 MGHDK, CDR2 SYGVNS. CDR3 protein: CASSTSYGYTF. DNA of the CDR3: TGTGCCAGCAGTACATCCTATGGCTACACCTTC.

The CDR3 nucleotides read TGTGCCAGCAGCGTAGATGGTGCTAATAGAGAGACCCAGTACTTC. This translates into CASSVDGANRETQYF. The J gene is TRBJ2-5, the V gene TRBV9; no clear D. Trimming cost V 0 bases and J 4 bases, with 13 bases left between them. CDR3 size: 15 residues. Germline V CDR1 and CDR2: SGDLS, YYNGEE.

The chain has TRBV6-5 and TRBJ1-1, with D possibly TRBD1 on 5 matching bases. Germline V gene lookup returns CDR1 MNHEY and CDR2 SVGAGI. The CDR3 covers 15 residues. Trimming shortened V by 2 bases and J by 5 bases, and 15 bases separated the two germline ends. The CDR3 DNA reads TGTGCCAGCAGTTACAAACCCCGGGGGGAGACTGAAGCTTTCTTT. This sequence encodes CASSYKPRGETEAFF.

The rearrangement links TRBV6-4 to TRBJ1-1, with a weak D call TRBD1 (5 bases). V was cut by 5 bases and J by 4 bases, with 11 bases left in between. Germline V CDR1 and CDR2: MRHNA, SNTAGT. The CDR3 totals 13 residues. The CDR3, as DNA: TGTGCCAGCAGTCCTAGGGGCCCCACTGAAGCTTTCTTT. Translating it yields CASSPRGPTEAFF.

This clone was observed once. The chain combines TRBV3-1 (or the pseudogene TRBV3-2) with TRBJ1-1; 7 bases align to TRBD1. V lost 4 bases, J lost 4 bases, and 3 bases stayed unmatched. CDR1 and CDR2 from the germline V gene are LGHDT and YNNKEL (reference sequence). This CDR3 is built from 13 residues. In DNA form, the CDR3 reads TGTGCCAGCAGCCCGACAGGGATCACTGAAGCTTTCTTT. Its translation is CASSPTGITEAFF.

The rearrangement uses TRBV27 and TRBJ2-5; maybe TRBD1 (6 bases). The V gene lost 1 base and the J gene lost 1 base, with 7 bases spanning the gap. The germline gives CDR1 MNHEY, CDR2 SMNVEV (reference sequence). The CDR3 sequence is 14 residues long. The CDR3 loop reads CASSLWGPQETQYF. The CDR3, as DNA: TGTGCCAGCAGTTTATGGGGGCCCCAAGAGACCCAGTACTTC.

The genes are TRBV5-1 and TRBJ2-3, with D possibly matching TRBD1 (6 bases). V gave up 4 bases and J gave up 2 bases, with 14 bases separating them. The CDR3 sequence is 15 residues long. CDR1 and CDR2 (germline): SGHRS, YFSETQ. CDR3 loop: CASSTSGDLTDTQYF. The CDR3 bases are TGCGCCAGCAGCACCTCAGGGGATCTCACAGATACGCAGTATTTT.